Below are 27 T cell receptor beta chains sequenced from a single sample in a study of shared clonotypes between healthy human individuals. Sequencing used immunoSEQ multiplex PCR; TCRdb keeps in-frame clones, though not all of them. The profile shows roughly 760,000 clones, 74% of them singletons. Material: memory CD4+ T cells sorted from blood. The subset denotes: CD45RA-negative fraction. The receptors here all came from a woman aged 25 to 45 in good health.

This chain uses TRBV30 with TRBJ1-1, with D unresolved. The CDR3 extends over 14 amino acids. Trimming left V 4 bases short and J 1 base short, with 13 bases between. Germline V gene lookup returns CDR1 GTSNPN and CDR2 SVGIG (reference sequence). The CDR3 spells CAWNGRQGNTEAFF. The DNA for the CDR3 is TGTGCCTGGAACGGCAGGCAAGGGAACACTGAAGCTTTCTTT.

The chain has TRBV5-1 and TRBJ2-3, with D perhaps TRBD1 or TRBD2 (5 bases each). Between the trimmed V and J ends, which lost 4 bases and 0 bases, there was a span of 15 bases. From germline, CDR1 is SGHRS and CDR2 YFSETQ. CDR3 size: 16 residues. The CDR3: CASSPGTEFSTDTQYF. In nucleotides, the CDR3 is TGCGCCAGCAGCCCCGGGACCGAATTTAGCACAGATACGCAGTATTTT.

The rearrangement links TRBV28 to TRBJ1-5; D ambiguous. Germline assignment: CDR1 MDHEN and CDR2 SYDVKM. This CDR3 comprises 12 residues. The V gene lost 2 bases and the J gene lost 5 bases, with 4 bases spanning the gap. The CDR3 DNA follows: TGTGCCAGCAGTTTACAGCATCAGCCCCAGCATTTT. This gives the protein CASSLQHQPQHF. Full variable domain (rest looked up from reference TRBV28 and TRBJ1-5): DVKVTQSSRYLVKRTGEKVFLECVQDMDHENMFWYRQDPGLGLRLIYFSYDVKMKEKGDIPEGYSVSREKKERFSLILESASTNQTSMYLCASSLQHQPQHFGDGTRLSIL.

This clone was observed once. The chain combines TRBV6-1 with TRBJ2-6; D could derive from TRBD1 or TRBD2 (5 bases each). The germline V gene has CDR1 MNHNS and CDR2 SASEGT. This CDR3 contains 17 residues. The V and J ends lost 2 bases and 2 bases respectively, with 13 bases between them. CDR3 sequence reads: CASSEPSEGTGANVLTF. CDR3 DNA sequence: TGTGCCAGCAGTGAACCTTCTGAGGGGACTGGGGCCAACGTCCTGACTTTC.

The genes are TRBV9 and TRBJ1-3; D not certain. The CDR3 sequence is 13 residues long. The germline V gene has CDR1 SGDLS and CDR2 YYNGEE. Trimming cost V 4 bases and J 4 bases, with 9 bases left between them. For the CDR3, the DNA is TGTGCCAGCAGCTCCGGGTCGGGAAACACCATATATTTT. Its translation is CASSSGSGNTIYF.

This chain uses TRBV18 with TRBJ1-5, with D perhaps TRBD1 (6 bases). CDR3 length: 11 amino acids. V lost 6 bases, J lost 11 bases, and 11 bases lay in between. Germline CDR1 and CDR2: KGHSH and LQKENI. This chain's CDR3 is CASSLGTTQHF. CDR3 nucleotide sequence: TGTGCCAGCTCCCTCGGGACAACCCAGCATTTT.

CDR3 in DNA: TGCGCCAGCAGTGTCGGGGACACAGATACGCAGTATTTT. Protein product: CASSVGDTDTQYF. The rearrangement joins TRBV10-1 to TRBJ2-3; D perhaps matches TRBD2 (5 bases). Between the trimmed V and J ends, which lost 4 bases and 2 bases, there was a span of 7 bases. Germline CDR1 and CDR2: WNHNN and SYGVQD (reference sequence). The CDR3 spans 13 residues.

The chain recombines TRBV7-2 with TRBJ2-3; D perhaps matches TRBD2 (5 bases). The CDR3 spans 17 residues. V was clipped by 5 bases and J by 2 bases, with 20 bases between them. Germline CDR1 is SGHTA and CDR2 is FQGNSA. The DNA for the CDR3 is TGTGCCAGCAGCCTGGCCCGGGATAGCGCCAACACAGATACGCAGTATTTT. Encoded protein: CASSLARDSANTDTQYF.

The chain couples TRBV11-2 to TRBJ2-5; D is possibly TRBD2 (6 bases). The CDR3 is 13 residues long. Trimming took 1 base from V and 5 from J, leaving 8 bases between them. Germline-derived CDR1 and CDR2 are SGHAT and FQNNGV. The CDR3 coding sequence is TGTGCCAGCAGCTTAGGGAGCGGGGAGACCCAGTACTTC. It specifies CASSLGSGETQYF.

This clone has only one observation. The gene calls are TRBV15 and TRBJ2-1; 9 nucleotides agree with TRBD2. Germline V gene sequence: CDR1 LNHNV, CDR2 YYDKDF (reference sequence). CDR3 length: 16 residues. With V trimmed by 5 bases and J by 3 bases, 8 bases remained unmatched. The CDR3: CATSDSGSRFYNEQFF. Here the CDR3 DNA reads TGTGCCACCAGCGATAGCGGGAGCCGATTCTACAATGAGCAGTTCTTC. The variable domain in full, completed from reference TRBV15 and TRBJ2-1, reads DAMVIQNPRYQVTQFGKPVTLSCSQTLNHNVMYWYQQKSSQAPKLLFHYYDKDFNNEADTPDNFQSRRPNTSFCFLDIRSPGLGDTAMYLCATSDSGSRFYNEQFFGPGTRLTVL.

The sample holds one count of this clone. The rearrangement links TRBV6-5 to TRBJ2-2, with 10 bases identical to TRBD2. CDR1 and CDR2 from the germline V gene are MNHEY and SVGAGI. The CDR3 is 16 residues long. V lost 0 bases, J lost 8 bases, and 6 bases stayed unmatched. The CDR3 loop reads CASSYSRTSGVGELFF. CDR3 coding DNA: TGTGCCAGCAGTTACTCGAGGACTAGCGGCGTGGGGGAGCTGTTTTTT.

This clone showed up just once. The V and J genes are TRBV9 and TRBJ2-2; perhaps TRBD1 as D (5 bases). This CDR3 contains 15 residues. CDR1 and CDR2 (germline): SGDLS, YYNGEE. Trimming removed 4 bases at V and 4 bases at J, with 14 bases between. The CDR3 sequence is CASSPRSDSTGELFF. CDR3 coding DNA: TGTGCCAGCAGCCCCAGATCCGACAGCACCGGGGAGCTGTTTTTT.

The gene calls are TRBV19 and TRBJ2-1; D is possibly TRBD2 (5 bases). Trimming shortened V by 3 bases and J by 4 bases, and 10 bases separated the two germline ends. This CDR3 comprises 14 residues. Germline V gene lookup returns CDR1 LNHDA and CDR2 SQIVND (reference sequence). In DNA, the CDR3 is TGTGCCAGTAGTATTGATGGAGGATACAATGAGCAGTTCTTC. Amino acids: CASSIDGGYNEQFF. The complete variable domain, with remaining parts taken from reference TRBV19 and TRBJ2-1, reads DGGITQSPKYLFRKEGQNVTLSCEQNLNHDAMYWYRQDPGQGLRLIYYSQIVNDFQKGDIAEGYSVSREKKESFPLTVTSAQKNPTAFYLCASSIDGGYNEQFFGPGTRLTVL.

The chain links TRBV13 to TRBJ2-7, with D perhaps matching TRBD1 (6 bases). CDR1 and CDR2 (germline): PRHDT, FYEKMQ (reference sequence). The germline V and J ends were trimmed by 1 base and 6 bases, with 16 bases remaining between them. The CDR3 covers 15 residues. The CDR3, as DNA: TGTGCCAGCAGCTTAGTCCCACAGGGCACATCCGAGCAGTACTTC. Residues: CASSLVPQGTSEQYF.

This clone is a singleton in its sample. The chain joins TRBV7-9 to TRBJ2-1, with 7 bases identical to TRBD2. After removal of 5 bases from V and 7 bases from J, the junction contained 11 bases not matched to a gene. Per the germline V gene, CDR1 is SEHNR and CDR2 is FQNEAQ (reference sequence). The CDR3 loop spans 15 amino acids. The CDR3, as DNA: TGTGCCAGCAGCCCAGCTAGCGGAGGGAGGAATGAGCAGTTCTTC. This translates into CASSPASGGRNEQFF.

The V gene is TRBV6-1, the J gene TRBJ2-7, with D perhaps matching TRBD1 (5 bases). Trimming stripped 3 bases from V and 3 bases from J, with 6 bases between. The CDR3 sequence is 12 residues long. In germline, CDR1 is MNHNS, CDR2 SASEGT. The CDR3 region is CASSDQGYEQYF. CDR3 DNA sequence: TGTGCCAGCAGTGACCAGGGCTACGAGCAGTACTTC.

The chain is built from TRBV27 and TRBJ2-2; 8 nucleotides match TRBD1. The J segment lost 5 bases and the V segment lost 5 bases, leaving 4 bases of the junction unmatched. The CDR3 totals 14 residues. Germline V CDR1 and CDR2: MNHEY, SMNVEV (reference sequence). The CDR3 spells CASSPTGVTGELFF. CDR3 bases: TGTGCCAGCAGTCCGACAGGGGTGACCGGGGAGCTGTTTTTT.

The J gene is TRBJ2-2, the V gene TRBV5-1; 13 bases map to TRBD2. Trimming removed 4 bases from V and 7 bases from J; junction bases left unmatched: 7. This CDR3 spans 16 amino acids. CDR1 and CDR2 from the germline V gene are SGHRS and YFSETQ. CDR3 loop: CASSGAGLAGDGELFF. Written as DNA, the CDR3 is TGCGCCAGCAGCGGGGCTGGACTAGCGGGAGACGGGGAGCTGTTTTTT.

This clone was detected once. This rearrangement joins TRBV18 to TRBJ2-7; possibly TRBD2 for D (6 bases). This CDR3 region has 14 residues. V lost 5 bases to trimming and J lost 0 bases, with 11 bases between them. CDR1 KGHSH and CDR2 LQKENI come from the germline V gene. The CDR3 bases are TGTGCCAGCTCAGCCGCGGGGAGCTCCTACGAGCAGTACTTC. Amino acid sequence: CASSAAGSSYEQYF.

This clone was counted a single time. Other nucleotide sequences in the sample specify the same CDR3. This chain uses TRBV5-1 with TRBJ2-7; D gene unclear. V was shortened by 1 base and J by 4 bases, with 6 bases between the two germline ends. The germline V gene has CDR1 SGHRS and CDR2 YFSETQ. The CDR3 has 12 residues. CDR3 nucleotide sequence: TGCGCCAGCAGCTTGTCCGGGTACGAGCAGTACTTC. This sequence encodes CASSLSGYEQYF.

Details on this clone: The same CDR3 also results from other DNA sequences found in this sample. The chain employs TRBV5-4 and TRBJ2-5; the match to TRBD2 covers 8 bases. This CDR3 contains 15 residues. Germline V lookup: CDR1 SGHNT, CDR2 YYREEE (reference sequence). Unmatched junction bases numbered 6, after V lost 0 bases and J lost 5 bases. The CDR3 region has the DNA TGTGCCAGCAGCTTGGCGGCGGGAGGCCGGGAGACCCAGTACTTC. Translation gives CASSLAAGGRETQYF.

This sequence joins TRBV28 and TRBJ1-2, with 7 bases fitting TRBD1. This CDR3 comprises 14 residues. Germline assignment: CDR1 MDHEN and CDR2 SYDVKM. V dropped 10 bases and J dropped 4; count of bases not matched to a gene: 12. This chain's CDR3 is CATELTGNGYGYTF. The CDR3 DNA is TGTGCCACCGAGTTGACAGGGAACGGCTATGGCTACACCTTC.

The genes are TRBV14 and TRBJ1-3; D is undetermined. The CDR3 runs to 16 residues. Per the germline V gene, CDR1 is SGHDN and CDR2 is FVKESK. V gave up 1 base and J gave up 0 bases, with 10 bases separating them. This CDR3 reads CASSQVSTPSGNTIYF. CDR3 sequence (DNA): TGTGCCAGCAGCCAAGTCTCGACCCCCTCTGGAAACACCATATATTTT.

The rearrangement joins TRBV29-1 to TRBJ1-4; D unresolved. The CDR3 extends over 13 amino acids. V was pared by 5 bases and J by 7 bases, with 14 bases between. Germline V lookup: CDR1 SQVTM, CDR2 ANQGSEA. CDR3 sequence reads: CSVRLGAGEKLFF. CDR3 bases: TGCAGCGTTAGACTAGGAGCGGGTGAAAAACTGTTTTTT.

The genes are TRBV7-9 and TRBJ2-3, with TRBD2 matching over 10 bases. From germline, CDR1 is SEHNR and CDR2 FQNEAQ (reference sequence). The CDR3 sequence is 16 residues long. Trimming took 5 bases from V and 6 from J; bases not matched to a gene: 11. CDR3 DNA: TGTGCCAGCAGCCCCCCTAGCGGGAGTGGCGGGGATACGCAGTATTTT. Its protein product is CASSPPSGSGGDTQYF.

The rearrangement joins TRBV14 to TRBJ1-1; D remains ambiguous. Between the trimmed V and J ends, which lost 3 bases and 0 bases, there was a span of 5 bases. Germline values: CDR1 SGHDN, CDR2 FVKESK. This CDR3 is built from 13 residues. This chain's CDR3 is CASSQDLNTEAFF. In DNA, the CDR3 is TGTGCCAGCAGCCAGGATCTGAACACTGAAGCTTTCTTT.

The chain carries TRBV28 and TRBJ2-2; 15 bases match TRBD2. V gave up 7 bases and J gave up 0 bases; unmatched junction bases: 9. Germline V gene lookup returns CDR1 MDHEN and CDR2 SYDVKM. CDR3 length: 19 residues. CDR3 sequence: CASTSEGLAGGPNTGELFF. The CDR3 DNA is TGTGCCAGCACCTCGGAGGGACTAGCGGGAGGCCCGAACACCGGGGAGCTGTTTTTT.